The table lists the clone carrying this T cell receptor beta chain with many counts. Its antigen is still unknown. These data originate in a study of T cells in Graves' hyperthyroidism and ophthalmopathy. The diagnoses drew upon clinical symptoms, serum thyroxine and TRAb, thyroid ultrasound and orbital computed tomography. The study collected blood at first hyperthyroidism diagnosis, before any ophthalmopathy symptoms arose. Template material for amplifying TCR beta CDR3 regions consisted of RNA transcripts. HTBI primers drove first-round RT-PCR of the TCR CDR3. Each CDR3 protein is one row after TCRdb ran MiXCR on the multiplex PCR reads. Of around 300,000 distinct CDR3 sequences in the sample, 13% were seen once. Whole-study results and caveats: Most thyroid clonotypes expanded above 0.001 were also detected in blood. From stable hyperthyroidism, ophthalmopathy was separated by a 13 V-J model.

V shed 5 bases, J shed 4 bases, and the junction held 10 bases outside the gene matches. The germline V gene encodes CDR1 DFQATT and CDR2 SNEGSKA (reference sequence). This CDR3 contains 17 residues. This TCR came from a woman aged 25 to 39 with Graves' hyperthyroidism that later progressed to Graves' ophthalmopathy. Sequences were obtained from blood. The gene calls are TRBV20-1 and TRBJ2-6; TRBD2 aligns across 11 bases. The CDR3 is CSALTLAGDPGANVLTF. DNA of the CDR3: TGCAGTGCTTTAACACTAGCGGGAGACCCCGGGGCCAACGTCCTGACTTTC.